The clone carrying this TCR beta chain was seen a handful of times. What it recognizes is unknown. The CDR3 runs to 13 residues. The junction had 2 bases not matched to a gene; V was cut back by 4 bases and J by 6 bases. The germline V gene encodes CDR1 SGHTA and CDR2 FQGNSA. Expressed TCRB transcripts got sequenced, as all isolated RNA was reverse transcribed. TCRdb keeps only in-frame clones here, not all; method: immunoSEQ multiplex PCR. In the table there are 200,000 to 300,000 clones, approximately 11% of which are singletons. This sample is part of a study of beta chain features in type 1 diabetes. The wider study: Sorted cells, approximately 100,000,000 in number, were examined across all samples. Study-wide results and limits: Within each of all four CD4+ subsets, Type 1 diabetes patients had TCRB CDR3s that were moderately but significantly shorter. Fewer insertions but more deletions were seen at VDJ junctions in type 1 diabetes patients.

Stem cell-like memory, regulatory, central memory and naive CD4+ cells were sorted via CD45RO/CCR7/CD25/CD127/CD95/CD27. Sorted populations all had greater than 98% purity. This chain links TRBV7-2 with TRBJ1-2, with 10 bases that match TRBD1. What was sequenced was naive CD4+ T cells from blood. The sequence came from a man younger than 45 with type 1 diabetes. As DNA, the CDR3 is TGTGCCAGCAGCTACGGGACAGGGGATGGCTACACCTTC. Its protein is CASSYGTGDGYTF.